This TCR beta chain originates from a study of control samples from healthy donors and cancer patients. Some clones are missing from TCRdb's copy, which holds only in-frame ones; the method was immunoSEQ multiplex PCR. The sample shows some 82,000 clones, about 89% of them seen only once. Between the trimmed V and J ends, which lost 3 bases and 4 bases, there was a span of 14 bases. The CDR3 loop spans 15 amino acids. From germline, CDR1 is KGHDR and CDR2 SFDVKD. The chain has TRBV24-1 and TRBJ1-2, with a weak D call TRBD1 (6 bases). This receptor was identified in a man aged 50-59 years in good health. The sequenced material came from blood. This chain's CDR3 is CATSDPEDRGYGYTF. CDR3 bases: TGTGCCACCAGTGATCCCGAGGACAGAGGCTATGGCTACACCTTC.